Below, 7 T cell receptor beta chains from the same sample are listed, as sequenced in a study of beta chain features in type 1 diabetes. Study observations and caveats: In all four CD4+ subsets, TCRB CDR3 length was significantly, moderately reduced in type 1 diabetes.

Of the isolated RNA, all was reverse transcribed, and so the sequenced material was expressed TCRB transcripts. Produced via immunoSEQ multiplex PCR; TCRdb's table is partial and in-frame only. Among roughly 300,000 clones listed, approximately 10% were seen once. Antigens of these TCRs are unknown. Sequencing input: central memory CD4+ T cells from blood. These receptors were taken from a man younger than 40 with type 1 diabetes.

CDR3 amino acids: CASTTGTGELFF. The CDR3 DNA reads as TGTGCCAGCACCACGGGGACCGGGGAGCTGTTTTTT. The V and J genes are TRBV2 and TRBJ2-2; a weak D match, TRBD2 (5 bases). The V end lost 7 bases, the J end lost 5 bases, and 8 bases lay between the germline ends. Germline values: CDR1 SNHLY, CDR2 FYNNEI. This CDR3 has 12 amino acids.

This clone was detected a few times. The CDR3 DNA reads TGTGCCAGCAGCGGCCAGGGGCGGGGGGGCCGCCCAGATACGCAGTATTTT. It yields the protein CASSGQGRGGRPDTQYF. The chain links TRBV5-4 to TRBJ2-3, with 9 bases that match TRBD2. Germline values: CDR1 SGHNT, CDR2 YYREEE (reference sequence). CDR3 size: 17 residues. V was pared by 4 bases and J by 4 bases, with 13 bases of the junction left unmatched.

The rearrangement joins TRBV29-1 to TRBJ1-1, with D uncertain. The length of the CDR3 is 12 residues. V lost 5 bases, J lost 0 bases, and 7 bases lay in between. Germline loops: CDR1 SQVTM, CDR2 ANQGSEA. The CDR3 spells CSVYTMNTEAFF. CDR3 coding DNA: TGCAGCGTTTATACCATGAACACTGAAGCTTTCTTT.

This chain joins TRBV5-4 and TRBJ2-5, with 9 bases lining up with TRBD2. Germline V gene lookup returns CDR1 SGHNT and CDR2 YYREEE (reference sequence). Losses at the gene ends were 0 bases for V and 2 bases for J; bases not matched to a gene: 5. There are 16 residues in the CDR3. CDR3 sequence reads: CASSLALAGPQETQYF. The CDR3 DNA reads TGTGCCAGCAGCTTGGCACTAGCGGGCCCACAAGAGACCCAGTACTTC. The full variable domain, completed using reference TRBV5-4 and TRBJ2-5, is ETGVTQSPTHLIKTRGQQVTLRCSSQSGHNTVSWYQQALGQGPQFIFQYYREEENGRGNFPPRFSGLQFPNYSSELNVNALELDDSALYLCASSLALAGPQETQYFGPGTRLLVL.

The chain is built from TRBV25-1 and TRBJ1-2, with D maybe TRBD1 (6 bases). The CDR3 spans 13 residues. V gave up 10 bases and J gave up 4 bases, with 16 bases separating them. CDR1 is MGHDK, CDR2 SYGVNS, per germline. CDR3: CAKGEGTPYGYTF. CDR3 nucleotide sequence: TGTGCCAAGGGGGAGGGGACTCCCTATGGCTACACCTTC.

The gene calls are TRBV9 and TRBJ1-1; D remains unclear. The CDR3 consists of 15 residues. Germline CDR1 SGDLS, CDR2 YYNGEE. The V end was cut by 4 bases, the J end by 3 bases, with 16 bases between. The CDR3 bases are TGTGCCAGCAGCCCCCGACCGGAGTGGGACACTGAAGCTTTCTTT. Protein: CASSPRPEWDTEAFF.

This clone has just a few counts. The chain couples TRBV5-1 to TRBJ2-7; no firm D call. Trimming shortened V by 4 bases and J by 4 bases, and 12 bases separated the two germline ends. Germline lookup yields CDR1 SGHRS and CDR2 YFSETQ. This CDR3 has 13 residues. The CDR3 bases are TGCGCCAGCAGCGTGGACGGACCTTACGAGCAGTACTTC. Residues: CASSVDGPYEQYF.